Below, one T cell receptor (beta chain) is given with its context. The data originate from a study of T-cell reconstitution after alpha-beta-depleted transplantation in children. This sample's TCRbeta library carried unique molecular identifier barcodes. In TCRdb, the PCR reads were re-called with MiXCR into one record per CDR3 protein. The table lists around 64,000 distinct CDR3 sequences, approximately 10% of them singletons. From germline, CDR1 is MNHEY and CDR2 SMNVEV (reference sequence). The CDR3 loop spans 13 amino acids. With 6 bases clipped from V and 12 bases from J, the junction kept 12 bases outside the gene matches.

The source material was PBMCs, sampled before TCRalphabeta/CD19-depleted stem cell transplant. The rearrangement joins TRBV27 to TRBJ2-7; TRBD1 aligns across 9 bases. The receptor was derived from a boy aged 10-17 years with acute myeloid leukemia, due to receive a stem cell transplant. The CDR3 loop reads CASSTSTGGQWYF. Written as DNA, the CDR3 is TGTGCCAGCAGCACCTCAACAGGGGGCCAATGGTACTTC.